This passage covers 30 T cell receptor beta chains from one sample sequenced in a study of monozygotic twins with inflammatory bowel disease. TCRdb re-called the 5' RACE reads and catalogs CDR3 proteins one per entry, DNA excluded. Its clone listing holds around 210,000 distinct CDR3 sequences. The specimen was blood. These TCRs come from a human donor with ulcerative colitis or Crohn's disease, or a healthy co-twin of an affected twin (not recorded which).

This chain uses TRBV3-1 with TRBJ2-1; as DNA is missing, the TRBD2 call by TCRdb cannot be tested. The CDR3 has 16 residues. In germline, CDR1 is LGHDT, CDR2 YNNKEL (reference sequence). The CDR3 is CASSQESGSSYNEQFF.

The gene calls are TRBV29-1 and TRBJ2-7; TCRdb designates TRBD1, a call that cannot be tested without DNA. The CDR3 has 13 residues. Germline V gene data show CDR1 as SQVTM and CDR2 as ANQGSEA. This CDR3 is CSVEVTGAYEQYF.

The rearrangement uses TRBV20-1 and TRBJ2-1; TCRdb reports TRBD2, a call that lacks DNA to check it against. There are 12 residues in the CDR3. Germline CDR1 is DFQATT and CDR2 is SNEGSKA (reference sequence). CDR3 protein: CSASGGFNEQFF.

The rearrangement joins TRBV20-1 to TRBJ2-3. The CDR3 is 13 amino acids. CDR1 is DFQATT and CDR2 is SNEGSKA in the germline V gene (reference sequence). CDR3 amino acids: CSARLRLTDTQYF.

The chain combines TRBV5-1 with TRBJ2-3; TCRdb gives TRBD1 as the D gene, but with no DNA this cannot be confirmed. The germline gives CDR1 SGHRS, CDR2 YFSETQ. The CDR3 has 16 amino acids. CDR3 loop: CASSRSGGQSTDTQYF.

This chain connects TRBV5-5 to TRBJ2-3; TCRdb gives TRBD2 as the D gene, but with no DNA this cannot be confirmed. The CDR3 loop spans 16 amino acids. Germline values: CDR1 SGHKS, CDR2 YYEKEE (reference sequence). The CDR3: CASSLAGLVTGDTQYF.

This sequence joins TRBV5-1 and TRBJ2-7; checking the TCRdb D call of TRBD1 is not possible without DNA. This CDR3 comprises 15 residues. The germline V gene encodes CDR1 SGHRS and CDR2 YFSETQ. This CDR3 reads CASSLAGAPFAEQYF.

V gene TRBV7-2 combines with J gene TRBJ1-1; TCRdb names TRBD1, which stays unverified in the absence of DNA. This CDR3 has 14 amino acids. Per germline, CDR1 SGHTA and CDR2 FQGNSA. The CDR3 protein is CASSLVRGNTEAFF.

This rearrangement joins TRBV20-1 to TRBJ1-2. Germline V gives CDR1 DFQATT, CDR2 SNEGSKA (reference sequence). The CDR3 runs to 14 residues. CDR3 region: CSASDGGPNYGYTF.

The chain employs TRBV29-1 and TRBJ2-1. CDR1 and CDR2 from the germline V gene are SQVTM and ANQGSEA. This CDR3 has 14 amino acids. CDR3: CSGGLQTSYNEQFF.

This rearrangement joins TRBV29-1 to TRBJ2-5; TCRdb's D call, TRBD1, is unchecked because there is no DNA. Germline loops: CDR1 SQVTM, CDR2 ANQGSEA. The CDR3 totals 12 residues. The CDR3 sequence: CSVEAGSETQYF. Full variable domain (outside the CDR3, taken from reference TRBV29-1 and TRBJ2-5): SAVISQKPSRDICQRGTSLTIQCQVDSQVTMMFWYRQQPGQSLTLIATANQGSEATYESGFVIDKFPISRPNLTFSTLTVSNMSPEDSSIYLCSVEAGSETQYFGPGTRLLVL.

This chain links TRBV14 with TRBJ2-1; the D call from TCRdb, TRBD1, cannot be confirmed without DNA. The CDR3 runs to 15 residues. The germline V gene has CDR1 SGHDN and CDR2 FVKESK. The CDR3 loop is CASSLRTLVPNEQFF.

This chain joins TRBV20-1 and TRBJ1-2; TCRdb's D call of TRBD1 is untestable without DNA. Germline CDR1 DFQATT, CDR2 SNEGSKA (reference sequence). The CDR3 sequence is 16 residues long. The CDR3 sequence: CSARGPGLVANYGYTF.

The chain uses TRBV5-1 and TRBJ2-3; TCRdb's D call of TRBD1 is untestable without DNA. CDR1 is SGHRS, CDR2 YFSETQ, per germline. This CDR3 is 14 amino acids long. CDR3 sequence: CASSTGQAADTQYF.

The CDR3 sequence: CSARDLVTGELFF. This chain joins TRBV20-1 and TRBJ2-2. From germline, CDR1 is DFQATT and CDR2 SNEGSKA (reference sequence). The CDR3 has 13 residues.

The V and J genes are TRBV10-3 and TRBJ2-1; TCRdb's assignment of TRBD2 cannot be checked, as there is no DNA. Germline loops: CDR1 ENHRY, CDR2 SYGVKD. This CDR3 region has 14 residues. The CDR3 spells CAISDSGSNNEQFF.

This sequence joins TRBV5-1 and TRBJ1-1; TCRdb calls TRBD1, which cannot be checked without DNA. This CDR3 region has 15 residues. CDR1 and CDR2 from the germline V gene are SGHRS and YFSETQ. The CDR3 spells CASSEGDRGRTEAFF.

The rearrangement joins TRBV6-1 to TRBJ2-7; TCRdb outputs TRBD2, but without DNA this stays unchecked. The germline V gene has CDR1 MNHNS and CDR2 SASEGT. There are 15 residues in the CDR3. The CDR3 spells CASRSLTSGYYEQYF.

The chain joins TRBV15 to TRBJ2-7. The CDR3 totals 14 residues. The germline V gene has CDR1 LNHNV and CDR2 YYDKDF (reference sequence). CDR3 region: CATSREKGLYEQYF.

The CDR3 here is CATGGTDRAGNTIYF. The V gene is TRBV12-3 or TRBV12-4, the J gene TRBJ1-3; TCRdb designates TRBD1, a call that cannot be tested without DNA. The CDR3 totals 15 residues.

The rearrangement joins TRBV5-1 to TRBJ2-1; TCRdb's assignment of TRBD2 cannot be checked, as there is no DNA. Looked up from germline, CDR1 is SGHRS and CDR2 is YFSETQ. The CDR3 is 17 residues long. This chain's CDR3 is CASSTGLADYSYNEQFF.

The CDR3: CASSFGTLIEQYF. The chain joins TRBV28 to TRBJ2-7; the TRBD2 assignment by TCRdb is unverifiable without DNA. The CDR3 contains 13 residues. Germline CDR1 MDHEN, CDR2 SYDVKM.

The chain combines TRBV7-9 with TRBJ2-2; the TRBD1 assignment by TCRdb is unverifiable without DNA. The CDR3 is 15 amino acids. CDR1 and CDR2 from the germline V gene are SEHNR and FQNEAQ (reference sequence). CDR3 sequence reads: CASSLTGSKVGELFF.

This chain connects TRBV7-3 to TRBJ2-1. Per germline, CDR1 SGHTA and CDR2 FQGTGA. The CDR3 is made up of 14 amino acids. The CDR3 spells CASSLRPSYNEQFF.

The V call is TRBV12-3 or TRBV12-4, the J call TRBJ1-5. The CDR3 is made up of 13 amino acids. CDR3 sequence: CASGRETGQPQHF.

J is TRBJ1-2 and V is TRBV6-2 or TRBV6-3; no DNA is available, so the TRBD1 call from TCRdb remains unchecked. The CDR3 contains 13 residues. Germline V gives CDR1 MNHEY, CDR2 SVGEGT. CDR3 sequence reads: CASSFGQSYGYTF.

The chain recombines TRBV5-1 with TRBJ1-1. CDR1 is SGHRS, CDR2 YFSETQ, per germline. The CDR3 has 16 amino acids. The CDR3 region is CASSYPHGSPGTEAFF.

The chain has TRBV4-2 and TRBJ1-2; TCRdb's D call, TRBD1, is unchecked because there is no DNA. The CDR3 is made up of 15 amino acids. The germline gives CDR1 LGHNA, CDR2 YNFKEQ. The CDR3 protein is CASSQGGQTNYGYTF.

This chain connects TRBV20-1 to TRBJ2-7; TCRdb outputs TRBD2, but without DNA this stays unchecked. Per germline, CDR1 DFQATT and CDR2 SNEGSKA (reference sequence). This CDR3 has 13 residues. CDR3 protein: CSAVTRRNAEQYF.

The V gene is TRBV19, the J gene TRBJ2-1. CDR3 length equals 13 residues. Looked up from germline, CDR1 is LNHDA and CDR2 is SQIVND (reference sequence). CDR3 amino acids: CASSNDTVDEQFF.